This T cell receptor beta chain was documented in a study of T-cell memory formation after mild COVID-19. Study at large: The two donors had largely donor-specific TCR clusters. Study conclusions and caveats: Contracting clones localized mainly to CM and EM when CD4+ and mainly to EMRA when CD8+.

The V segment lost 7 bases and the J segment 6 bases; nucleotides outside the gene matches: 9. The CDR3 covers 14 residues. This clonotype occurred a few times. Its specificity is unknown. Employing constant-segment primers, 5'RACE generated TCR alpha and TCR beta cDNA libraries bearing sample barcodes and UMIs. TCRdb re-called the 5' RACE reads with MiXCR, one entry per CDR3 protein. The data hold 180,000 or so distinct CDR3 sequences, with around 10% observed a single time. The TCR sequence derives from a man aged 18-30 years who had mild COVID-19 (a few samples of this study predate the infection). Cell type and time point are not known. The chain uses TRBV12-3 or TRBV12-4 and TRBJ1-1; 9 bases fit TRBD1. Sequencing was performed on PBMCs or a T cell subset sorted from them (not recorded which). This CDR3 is CASTRTGDGAEAFF. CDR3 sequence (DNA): TGTGCCAGCACCCGGACAGGGGATGGAGCTGAAGCTTTCTTT.